This TCR beta chain was sequenced during a study of glioma-infiltrating T cells. Regarding this clonotype: A much larger clone differs by one base, so this may be a read error.

The CDR3 consists of 16 residues. J was trimmed by 4 bases and V by 2 bases; bases with no gene match: 6. CDR1 SEHNR and CDR2 FQNEAQ come from the germline V gene (reference sequence). Using RNA template, CDR3s of TCR alpha and beta were amplified with iRepertoire arm-PCR. A single record per CDR3 protein comes from TCRdb applying MiXCR to the multiplex PCR reads. The sample includes about 200,000 distinct CDR3 sequences, over 30% seen only once; the top ten take around 20%. This clonotype was obtained from a human donor with low-grade glioma or glioblastoma, undergoing nonglioma brain surgery, or in good health (not recorded which). Sequencing was done on a sample of glioma tissue, nonneoplastic brain tissue, or PBMCs (not recorded which). The J gene is TRBJ2-1, the V gene TRBV7-9, with TRBD2 matching 9 bases. CDR3 loop: CASSLPTSGRYNEQFF. The CDR3 DNA sequence: TGTGCCAGCAGCTTACCCACTAGCGGGCGGTACAATGAGCAGTTCTTC.